This passage covers 24 T cell receptor beta chains from one sample sequenced in a study of blood T cells in healthy people across ages. A second PCR of about 7 to 12 cycles used a sample-barcoded 5' primer and a J-beta primer mix. MiXCR was run by TCRdb on the 5' RACE reads, yielding one entry per CDR3 protein. This sample carries under 2 million distinct CDR3 sequences, roughly a third of them seen once, and the ten largest clones take around 10%. The sequenced sample was blood. Every receptor here comes from a woman in her 30s in good health.

The chain couples TRBV5-1 to TRBJ2-3; 11 nucleotides match TRBD2. V lost 6 bases and J lost 4; bases outside the gene matches: 10. The CDR3 spans 16 residues. CDR1 and CDR2 (germline): SGHRS, YFSETQ. For the CDR3, the DNA is TGCGCCAGCATGATGTCCGGGACTAGCGGCCCAGATACGCAGTATTTT. Translation gives CASMMSGTSGPDTQYF.

The chain is built from TRBV10-3 and TRBJ1-1; 8 bases align to TRBD1. The germline gives CDR1 ENHRY, CDR2 SYGVKD. This CDR3 contains 14 residues. The V gene end was trimmed by 7 bases and the J gene end by 5 bases; junction bases not matched to a gene: 9. CDR3 nucleotide sequence: TGTGCCATCAAGCCGACAGGGGATGGAACTGAAGCTTTCTTT. Its translation: CAIKPTGDGTEAFF.

CDR3 DNA: TGTGCCAGCACCCCATTCGAGACAGGGATTTCCTACGAGCAGTACTTC. This codes for CASTPFETGISYEQYF. The chain employs TRBV6-2 or TRBV6-3 and TRBJ2-7; 7 bases agree with TRBD1. The germline gives CDR1 MNHEY, CDR2 SVGEGT. The CDR3 contains 16 residues. V was pared by 7 bases and J by 1 base, with 13 bases of the junction left unmatched.

A remark on this clonotype: Mismatch with germline at one junction end may stem from a read error. The V gene is TRBV12-3 or TRBV12-4, the J gene TRBJ2-5; 9 bases map to TRBD1. The CDR3 runs to 16 residues. The CDR3 reads CASSVPGQGDMETRYF. For the CDR3, the DNA is TGTGCCAGCAGTGTCCCGGGACAGGGTGATATGGAGACCCGGTACTTC.

The rearrangement joins TRBV9 to TRBJ2-7; 7 positions agree with TRBD1. The CDR3 spans 12 residues. CDR1 is SGDLS, CDR2 YYNGEE, per germline. Germline trimming cut 6 bases from V and 5 bases from J; bases unmatched to any gene: 5. This CDR3 reads CASNGTANEQYF. The DNA of the CDR3 is TGTGCCAGCAATGGGACAGCCAACGAGCAGTACTTC. Drawing the rest from reference TRBV9 and TRBJ2-7, the complete variable domain is DSGVTQTPKHLITATGQRVTLRCSPRSGDLSVYWYQQSLDQGLQFLIQYYNGEERAKGNILERFSAQQFPDLHSELNLSSLELGDSALYFCASNGTANEQYFGPGTRLTVT.

The CDR3 DNA sequence: TGTGCCAGCAGTGAATGGCGGGACTACGAGCAGTACTTC. It translates to CASSEWRDYEQYF. The J gene is TRBJ2-7, the V gene TRBV2, with D perhaps TRBD2 (6 bases). The V and J ends lost 2 bases and 3 bases respectively, with 8 bases between them. Germline V gene data show CDR1 as SNHLY and CDR2 as FYNNEI. There are 13 residues in the CDR3.

This clonotype was observed a handful of times. The chain links TRBV5-1 to TRBJ2-5; TRBD2 matches 15 bases. This CDR3 contains 18 residues. Germline V gene data show CDR1 as SGHRS and CDR2 as YFSETQ. V was clipped by 5 bases and J by 7 bases; unmatched bases: 15. The CDR3 DNA follows: TGCGCCAGCAGTTTTCCTCTGACCGGGACTAGCGGGGGGTCGACCCAGTACTTC. This encodes CASSFPLTGTSGGSTQYF.

This clonotype has a handful of counts. The V call is TRBV7-3, the J call TRBJ1-2; 8 bases map to TRBD1. CDR3 length equals 14 residues. V lost 3 bases and J lost 2; bases outside the gene matches: 2. The germline gives CDR1 SGHTA, CDR2 FQGTGA. This chain's CDR3 is CASSLDRDNYGYTF. The CDR3, as DNA: TGTGCCAGCAGCTTGGACAGGGACAACTATGGCTACACCTTC.

The chain joins TRBV27 to TRBJ2-3; 9 positions agree with TRBD2. The V segment lost 6 bases and the J segment 8 bases; nucleotides outside the gene matches: 9. The V gene's germline CDR1 is MNHEY and CDR2 SMNVEV (reference sequence). The CDR3 has 14 amino acids. CDR3 nucleotides: TGTGCCAGCAGACTAATAGCGGGAGTTGGTACGCAGTATTTT. Translating gives CASRLIAGVGTQYF.

This sequence joins TRBV5-1 and TRBJ1-4; 7 bases match TRBD1. The V segment lost 5 bases and the J segment 8 bases; nucleotides outside the gene matches: 9. The CDR3 consists of 14 residues. Germline CDR1 SGHRS, CDR2 YFSETQ. CDR3 DNA sequence: TGCGCCAGCAGTACAGGGGAGAGGCGAGAAAAACTGTTTTTT. This encodes CASSTGERREKLFF. The full variable domain, completed using reference TRBV5-1 and TRBJ1-4, is KAGVTQTPRYLIKTRGQQVTLSCSPISGHRSVSWYQQTPGQGLQFLFEYFSETQRNKGNFPGRFSGRQFSNSRSEMNVSTLELGDSALYLCASSTGERREKLFFGSGTQLSVL.

The rearrangement uses TRBV5-1 and TRBJ2-5; 9 nucleotides match TRBD1. V was clipped by 3 bases and J by 7 bases; unmatched bases: 4. CDR1 is SGHRS, CDR2 YFSETQ, per germline. The CDR3 sequence is 13 residues long. The CDR3 loop is CASSWTGEGTQYF. The CDR3 DNA is TGCGCCAGCAGCTGGACAGGGGAGGGGACCCAGTACTTC.

The table lists this clonotype with a few counts. The rearrangement uses TRBV28 and TRBJ2-4; D ambiguous. Germline-derived CDR1 and CDR2 are MDHEN and SYDVKM. The CDR3 spans 14 residues. Trimming cost V 5 bases and J 0 bases, with 8 bases left between them. The CDR3 nucleotides read TGTGCCAGCAGTCGACACCTAGCCAAAAACATTCAGTACTTC. It yields the protein CASSRHLAKNIQYF.

The rearrangement joins TRBV20-1 to TRBJ2-1, with 8 nucleotides matching TRBD2. The CDR3 has 14 amino acids. With V trimmed by 5 bases and J by 8 bases, 11 bases remained unmatched. Germline-derived CDR1 and CDR2 are DFQATT and SNEGSKA (reference sequence). The CDR3 loop reads CSAFREGLLYEQFF. Written as DNA, the CDR3 is TGCAGTGCTTTTCGGGAGGGCCTCTTATATGAGCAGTTCTTC.

This clonotype came up a few times. This rearrangement joins TRBV7-3 to TRBJ2-3; 8 bases line up with TRBD2. V dropped 1 base and J dropped 5; count of bases not matched to a gene: 5. The CDR3 extends over 15 amino acids. Germline CDR1 reads SGHTA; CDR2 reads FQGTGA. The CDR3: CASSLSGRREDTQYF. For the CDR3, the DNA is TGTGCCAGCAGCTTAAGCGGGAGGCGTGAAGATACGCAGTATTTT.

This clonotype appeared a few times. The chain combines TRBV4-1 with TRBJ2-7, with 7 bases identical to TRBD1. From germline, CDR1 is MGHRA and CDR2 YSYEKL. J was trimmed by 4 bases and V by 0 bases; bases with no gene match: 6. The CDR3 is 15 residues long. CDR3 protein: CASSQEPTGSYEQYF. CDR3 DNA: TGCGCCAGCAGCCAAGAGCCGACAGGGAGTTACGAGCAGTACTTC.

This clonotype has just a few counts. The chain has TRBV28 and TRBJ2-1; D ambiguous. With 3 bases removed from V and 0 bases from J, the gap between germline ends came to 9 bases. The CDR3 loop spans 15 amino acids. Germline V gives CDR1 MDHEN, CDR2 SYDVKM. The CDR3 here is CASSLDPLSYNEQFF. In DNA form, the CDR3 reads TGTGCCAGCAGTTTGGATCCCCTCTCCTACAATGAGCAGTTCTTC. The whole variable domain, remainder taken from reference TRBV28 and TRBJ2-1, is DVKVTQSSRYLVKRTGEKVFLECVQDMDHENMFWYRQDPGLGLRLIYFSYDVKMKEKGDIPEGYSVSREKKERFSLILESASTNQTSMYLCASSLDPLSYNEQFFGPGTRLTVL.

This clonotype was seen only a few times. The rearrangement links TRBV28 to TRBJ2-7; a weak D match, TRBD2 (5 bases). The germline V gene has CDR1 MDHEN and CDR2 SYDVKM. V lost 5 bases to trimming and J lost 2 bases, with 13 bases between them. There are 14 residues in the CDR3. The CDR3 nucleotides read TGTGCCAGCAGTCAAACCCCGGGGACCTACGAGCAGTACTTC. Protein sequence: CASSQTPGTYEQYF.

This clonotype appeared a few times. A read error may be the cause here, since a much bigger clone is one base away. V gene TRBV6-1 combines with J gene TRBJ2-7; D is unclear. Germline V gene data show CDR1 as MNHNS and CDR2 as SASEGT. The CDR3 contains 14 residues. The CDR3 here is CASREGWGRYEQYF. As DNA, the CDR3 is TGTGCCAGCAGGGAAGGGTGGGGAAGATACGAGCAGTACTTC.

The gene calls are TRBV29-1 and TRBJ2-2; 8 nucleotides line up with TRBD2. CDR1 is SQVTM, CDR2 ANQGSEA, per germline. Trimming removed 4 bases from V and 3 bases from J; junction bases left unmatched: 13. The length of the CDR3 is 17 residues. For the CDR3, the DNA is TGCAGCGTTGGGGGAGGAAGCGGGGGAATTCACACCGGGGAGCTGTTTTTT. This encodes CSVGGGSGGIHTGELFF.

In this sample, this clonotype turned up a few times. This chain connects TRBV7-2 to TRBJ2-3; D assignment may be TRBD1 or TRBD2 (5 bases each). The CDR3 has 14 amino acids. Germline CDR1 SGHTA, CDR2 FQGNSA. Trimming shortened V by 3 bases and J by 2 bases, and 9 bases separated the two germline ends. This CDR3 is CASSFWDDTDTQYF. Written as DNA, the CDR3 is TGTGCCAGCAGCTTCTGGGACGACACAGATACGCAGTATTTT.

This clonotype has more than one count but fewer than ten. V and J are TRBV27 and TRBJ1-6, with no clear D. Per germline, CDR1 MNHEY and CDR2 SMNVEV (reference sequence). The CDR3 has 18 residues. V was cut by 5 bases and J by 9 bases, with 26 bases left in between. In nucleotides, the CDR3 is TGTGCCAGCAGTATCCTAACCGACCCGATAGGCCATGGTTCACCCCTCCACTTT. Its protein product is CASSILTDPIGHGSPLHF.

This clonotype was seen many times. V usage is TRBV4-2 and J usage is TRBJ2-7; D possibly corresponds to TRBD2 (6 bases). The CDR3 totals 14 residues. CDR1 LGHNA and CDR2 YNFKEQ come from the germline V gene. V lost 1 base, J lost 5 bases, and 12 bases lay in between. CDR3 region: CASSQVGEDDEQYF. The CDR3 DNA reads TGTGCCAGCAGCCAAGTAGGGGAGGACGACGAGCAGTACTTC.

A single count supports this clonotype. The rearrangement uses TRBV20-1 and TRBJ1-1; D is uncertain. Germline V CDR1 and CDR2: DFQATT, SNEGSKA (reference sequence). The CDR3 has 15 residues. Trimming pared 0 bases from V and 3 bases from J, leaving 14 bases between. The CDR3 region has the DNA TGCAGTGCTAGAGAGGGGAGGACCCACTACACTGAAGCTTTCTTT. This encodes CSAREGRTHYTEAFF.

This clonotype appeared a few times. The chain recombines TRBV4-1 with TRBJ1-5; D is possibly TRBD1 (5 bases). Germline loops: CDR1 MGHRA, CDR2 YSYEKL. The V end lost 0 bases, the J end lost 2 bases, and 14 bases lay between the germline ends. This CDR3 contains 17 residues. This CDR3 reads CASSQESGGLGNQPQHF. The CDR3 nucleotides are TGCGCCAGCAGCCAAGAATCGGGGGGATTGGGCAATCAGCCCCAGCATTTT.